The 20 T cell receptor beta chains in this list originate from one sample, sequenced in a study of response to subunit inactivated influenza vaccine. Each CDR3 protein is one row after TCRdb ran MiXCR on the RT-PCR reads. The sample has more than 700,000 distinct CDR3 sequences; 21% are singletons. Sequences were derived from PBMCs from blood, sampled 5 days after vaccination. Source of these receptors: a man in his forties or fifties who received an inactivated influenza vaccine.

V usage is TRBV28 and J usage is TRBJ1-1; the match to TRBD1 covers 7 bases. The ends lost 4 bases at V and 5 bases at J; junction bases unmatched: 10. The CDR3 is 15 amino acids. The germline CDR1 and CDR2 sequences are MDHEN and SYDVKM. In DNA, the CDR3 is TGTGCCAGCAGTTCCTCGGACAGGATGAGGACTGAAGCTTTCTTT. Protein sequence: CASSSSDRMRTEAFF.

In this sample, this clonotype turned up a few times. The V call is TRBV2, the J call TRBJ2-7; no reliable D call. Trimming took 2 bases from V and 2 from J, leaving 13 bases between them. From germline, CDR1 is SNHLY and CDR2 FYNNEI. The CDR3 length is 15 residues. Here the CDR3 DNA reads TGTGCCAGCAGTGAATCCGGGCATATCGCCTACGAGCAGTACTTC. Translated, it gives CASSESGHIAYEQYF.

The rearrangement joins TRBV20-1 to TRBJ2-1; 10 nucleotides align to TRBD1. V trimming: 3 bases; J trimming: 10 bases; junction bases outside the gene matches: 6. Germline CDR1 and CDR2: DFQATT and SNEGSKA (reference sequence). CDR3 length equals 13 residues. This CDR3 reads CSASWDRGREQFF. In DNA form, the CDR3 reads TGCAGTGCTAGCTGGGACAGGGGTAGAGAGCAGTTCTTC.

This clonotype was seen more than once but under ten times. The CDR3 spells CASSLAGGSVNEQFF. The CDR3 bases are TGTGCCAGCAGCTTAGCGGGCGGGAGTGTCAATGAGCAGTTCTTC. The genes are TRBV7-9 and TRBJ2-1; 7 bases line up with TRBD2. This CDR3 comprises 15 residues. The germline V gene encodes CDR1 SEHNR and CDR2 FQNEAQ (reference sequence). The V and J ends lost 0 bases and 6 bases, in that order; junction bases with no gene match: 5.

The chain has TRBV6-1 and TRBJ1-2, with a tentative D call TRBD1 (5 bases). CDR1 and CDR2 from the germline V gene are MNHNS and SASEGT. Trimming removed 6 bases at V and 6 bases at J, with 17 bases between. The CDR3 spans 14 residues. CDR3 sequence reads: CASSTGWAGNGYTF. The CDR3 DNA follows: TGTGCCAGCAGCACTGGATGGGCAGGGAATGGCTACACCTTC.

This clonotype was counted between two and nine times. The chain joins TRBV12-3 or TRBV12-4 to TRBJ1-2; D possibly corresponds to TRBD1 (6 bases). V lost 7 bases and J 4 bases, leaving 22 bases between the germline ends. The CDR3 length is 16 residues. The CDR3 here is CASTPRGWRDTYGYTF. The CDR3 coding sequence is TGTGCCAGCACCCCCAGAGGCTGGCGGGACACCTATGGCTACACCTTC.

CDR3 DNA: TGCGCCAGCAGCCCACAGGGGTATAGGGAGACCCAGTACTTC. Amino acids: CASSPQGYRETQYF. J is TRBJ2-5 and V is TRBV5-1, with TRBD1 matching 7 bases. V gave up 4 bases and J gave up 5 bases; unmatched junction bases: 8. Germline CDR1 SGHRS, CDR2 YFSETQ. The CDR3 is made up of 14 amino acids.

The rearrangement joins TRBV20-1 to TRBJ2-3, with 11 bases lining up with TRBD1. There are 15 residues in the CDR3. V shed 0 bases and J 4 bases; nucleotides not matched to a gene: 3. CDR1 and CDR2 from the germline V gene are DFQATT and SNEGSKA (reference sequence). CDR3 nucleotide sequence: TGCAGTGCTAGAGACGGACAGGGGGCATCAGATACGCAGTATTTT. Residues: CSARDGQGASDTQYF.

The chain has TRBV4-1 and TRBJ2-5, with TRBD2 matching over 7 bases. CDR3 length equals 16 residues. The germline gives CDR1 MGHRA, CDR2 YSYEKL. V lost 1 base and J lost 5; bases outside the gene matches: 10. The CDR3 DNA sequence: TGCGCCAGCAGCCAAGTGTACCTAGCGGAGGGGGAGACCCAGTACTTC. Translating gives CASSQVYLAEGETQYF.

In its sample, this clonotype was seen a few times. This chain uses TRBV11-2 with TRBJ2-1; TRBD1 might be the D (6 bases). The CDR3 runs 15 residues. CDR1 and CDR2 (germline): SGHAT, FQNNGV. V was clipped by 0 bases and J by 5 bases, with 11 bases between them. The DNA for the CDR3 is TGTGCCAGCAGCTTAGAGTCAGGACAGCACAATGAGCAGTTCTTC. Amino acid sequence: CASSLESGQHNEQFF.

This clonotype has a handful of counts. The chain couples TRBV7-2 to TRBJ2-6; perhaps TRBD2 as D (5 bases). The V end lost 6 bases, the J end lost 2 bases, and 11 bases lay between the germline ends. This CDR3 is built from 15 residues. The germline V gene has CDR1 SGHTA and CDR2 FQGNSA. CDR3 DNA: TGTGCCAGCAGTTCCACGGGAACTGGGGCCAACGTCCTGACTTTC. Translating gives CASSSTGTGANVLTF.

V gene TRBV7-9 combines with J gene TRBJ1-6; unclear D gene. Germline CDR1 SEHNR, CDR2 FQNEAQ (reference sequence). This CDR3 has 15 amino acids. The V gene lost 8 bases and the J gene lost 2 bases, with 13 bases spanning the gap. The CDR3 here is CASAERAPYNSPLHF. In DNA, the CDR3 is TGTGCCAGCGCCGAGCGAGCCCCCTATAATTCACCCCTCCACTTT.

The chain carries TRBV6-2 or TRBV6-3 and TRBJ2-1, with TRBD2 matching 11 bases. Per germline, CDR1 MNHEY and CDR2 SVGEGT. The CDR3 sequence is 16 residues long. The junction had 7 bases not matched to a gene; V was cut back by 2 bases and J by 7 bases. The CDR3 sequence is CASSYPVASGRNEQFF. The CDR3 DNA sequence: TGTGCCAGCAGTTACCCCGTGGCTAGCGGGAGGAATGAGCAGTTCTTC.

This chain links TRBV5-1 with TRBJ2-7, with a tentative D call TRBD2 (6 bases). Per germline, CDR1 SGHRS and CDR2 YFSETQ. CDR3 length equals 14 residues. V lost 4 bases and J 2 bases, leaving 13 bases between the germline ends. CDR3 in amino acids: CASSQGLRTYEQYF. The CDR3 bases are TGCGCCAGCAGCCAGGGACTTAGAACCTACGAGCAGTACTTC.

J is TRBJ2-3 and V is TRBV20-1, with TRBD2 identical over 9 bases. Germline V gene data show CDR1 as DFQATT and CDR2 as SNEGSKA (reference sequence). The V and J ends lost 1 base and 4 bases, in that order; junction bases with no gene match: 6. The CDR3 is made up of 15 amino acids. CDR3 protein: CSARAGTSKPDTQYF. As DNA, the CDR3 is TGCAGTGCTAGAGCCGGGACTAGCAAACCAGATACGCAGTATTTT.

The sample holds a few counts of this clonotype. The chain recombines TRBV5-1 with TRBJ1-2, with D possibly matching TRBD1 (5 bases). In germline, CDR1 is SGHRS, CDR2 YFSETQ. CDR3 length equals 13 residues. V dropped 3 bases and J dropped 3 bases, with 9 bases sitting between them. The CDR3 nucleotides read TGCGCCAGCAGCTCAGGGTGGGACTATGGCTACACCTTC. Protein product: CASSSGWDYGYTF.

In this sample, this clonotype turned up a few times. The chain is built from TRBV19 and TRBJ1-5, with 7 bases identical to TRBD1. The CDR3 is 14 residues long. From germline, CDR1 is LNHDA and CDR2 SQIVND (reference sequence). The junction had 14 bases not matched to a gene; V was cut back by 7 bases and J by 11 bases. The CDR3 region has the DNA TGTGCCAGTACCCGCCCAGGGACAGCTCATGCCCAGCATTTT. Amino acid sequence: CASTRPGTAHAQHF.

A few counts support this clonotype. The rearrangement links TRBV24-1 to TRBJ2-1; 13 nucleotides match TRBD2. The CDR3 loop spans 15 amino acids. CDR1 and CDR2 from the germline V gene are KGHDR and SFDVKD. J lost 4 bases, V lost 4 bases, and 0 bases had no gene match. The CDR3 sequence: CATSETSGGYNEQFF. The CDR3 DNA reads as TGTGCCACCAGTGAGACTAGCGGGGGGTACAATGAGCAGTTCTTC.

CDR3: CSASPASGSYEQYF. CDR3 sequence (DNA): TGCAGTGCTAGTCCGGCTAGCGGCTCCTACGAGCAGTACTTC. The rearrangement joins TRBV20-1 to TRBJ2-7, with 7 positions matching TRBD2. CDR3 length equals 14 residues. With V trimmed by 3 bases and J by 0 bases, 5 bases remained unmatched. CDR1 is DFQATT, CDR2 SNEGSKA, per germline (reference sequence).

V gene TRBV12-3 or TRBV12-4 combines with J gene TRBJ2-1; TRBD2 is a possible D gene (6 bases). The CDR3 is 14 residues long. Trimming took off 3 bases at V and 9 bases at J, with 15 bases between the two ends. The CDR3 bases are TGTGCCAGCAGTTTGGCGCGGGGTGGTAGTGAGCAGTTCTTC. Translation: CASSLARGGSEQFF.